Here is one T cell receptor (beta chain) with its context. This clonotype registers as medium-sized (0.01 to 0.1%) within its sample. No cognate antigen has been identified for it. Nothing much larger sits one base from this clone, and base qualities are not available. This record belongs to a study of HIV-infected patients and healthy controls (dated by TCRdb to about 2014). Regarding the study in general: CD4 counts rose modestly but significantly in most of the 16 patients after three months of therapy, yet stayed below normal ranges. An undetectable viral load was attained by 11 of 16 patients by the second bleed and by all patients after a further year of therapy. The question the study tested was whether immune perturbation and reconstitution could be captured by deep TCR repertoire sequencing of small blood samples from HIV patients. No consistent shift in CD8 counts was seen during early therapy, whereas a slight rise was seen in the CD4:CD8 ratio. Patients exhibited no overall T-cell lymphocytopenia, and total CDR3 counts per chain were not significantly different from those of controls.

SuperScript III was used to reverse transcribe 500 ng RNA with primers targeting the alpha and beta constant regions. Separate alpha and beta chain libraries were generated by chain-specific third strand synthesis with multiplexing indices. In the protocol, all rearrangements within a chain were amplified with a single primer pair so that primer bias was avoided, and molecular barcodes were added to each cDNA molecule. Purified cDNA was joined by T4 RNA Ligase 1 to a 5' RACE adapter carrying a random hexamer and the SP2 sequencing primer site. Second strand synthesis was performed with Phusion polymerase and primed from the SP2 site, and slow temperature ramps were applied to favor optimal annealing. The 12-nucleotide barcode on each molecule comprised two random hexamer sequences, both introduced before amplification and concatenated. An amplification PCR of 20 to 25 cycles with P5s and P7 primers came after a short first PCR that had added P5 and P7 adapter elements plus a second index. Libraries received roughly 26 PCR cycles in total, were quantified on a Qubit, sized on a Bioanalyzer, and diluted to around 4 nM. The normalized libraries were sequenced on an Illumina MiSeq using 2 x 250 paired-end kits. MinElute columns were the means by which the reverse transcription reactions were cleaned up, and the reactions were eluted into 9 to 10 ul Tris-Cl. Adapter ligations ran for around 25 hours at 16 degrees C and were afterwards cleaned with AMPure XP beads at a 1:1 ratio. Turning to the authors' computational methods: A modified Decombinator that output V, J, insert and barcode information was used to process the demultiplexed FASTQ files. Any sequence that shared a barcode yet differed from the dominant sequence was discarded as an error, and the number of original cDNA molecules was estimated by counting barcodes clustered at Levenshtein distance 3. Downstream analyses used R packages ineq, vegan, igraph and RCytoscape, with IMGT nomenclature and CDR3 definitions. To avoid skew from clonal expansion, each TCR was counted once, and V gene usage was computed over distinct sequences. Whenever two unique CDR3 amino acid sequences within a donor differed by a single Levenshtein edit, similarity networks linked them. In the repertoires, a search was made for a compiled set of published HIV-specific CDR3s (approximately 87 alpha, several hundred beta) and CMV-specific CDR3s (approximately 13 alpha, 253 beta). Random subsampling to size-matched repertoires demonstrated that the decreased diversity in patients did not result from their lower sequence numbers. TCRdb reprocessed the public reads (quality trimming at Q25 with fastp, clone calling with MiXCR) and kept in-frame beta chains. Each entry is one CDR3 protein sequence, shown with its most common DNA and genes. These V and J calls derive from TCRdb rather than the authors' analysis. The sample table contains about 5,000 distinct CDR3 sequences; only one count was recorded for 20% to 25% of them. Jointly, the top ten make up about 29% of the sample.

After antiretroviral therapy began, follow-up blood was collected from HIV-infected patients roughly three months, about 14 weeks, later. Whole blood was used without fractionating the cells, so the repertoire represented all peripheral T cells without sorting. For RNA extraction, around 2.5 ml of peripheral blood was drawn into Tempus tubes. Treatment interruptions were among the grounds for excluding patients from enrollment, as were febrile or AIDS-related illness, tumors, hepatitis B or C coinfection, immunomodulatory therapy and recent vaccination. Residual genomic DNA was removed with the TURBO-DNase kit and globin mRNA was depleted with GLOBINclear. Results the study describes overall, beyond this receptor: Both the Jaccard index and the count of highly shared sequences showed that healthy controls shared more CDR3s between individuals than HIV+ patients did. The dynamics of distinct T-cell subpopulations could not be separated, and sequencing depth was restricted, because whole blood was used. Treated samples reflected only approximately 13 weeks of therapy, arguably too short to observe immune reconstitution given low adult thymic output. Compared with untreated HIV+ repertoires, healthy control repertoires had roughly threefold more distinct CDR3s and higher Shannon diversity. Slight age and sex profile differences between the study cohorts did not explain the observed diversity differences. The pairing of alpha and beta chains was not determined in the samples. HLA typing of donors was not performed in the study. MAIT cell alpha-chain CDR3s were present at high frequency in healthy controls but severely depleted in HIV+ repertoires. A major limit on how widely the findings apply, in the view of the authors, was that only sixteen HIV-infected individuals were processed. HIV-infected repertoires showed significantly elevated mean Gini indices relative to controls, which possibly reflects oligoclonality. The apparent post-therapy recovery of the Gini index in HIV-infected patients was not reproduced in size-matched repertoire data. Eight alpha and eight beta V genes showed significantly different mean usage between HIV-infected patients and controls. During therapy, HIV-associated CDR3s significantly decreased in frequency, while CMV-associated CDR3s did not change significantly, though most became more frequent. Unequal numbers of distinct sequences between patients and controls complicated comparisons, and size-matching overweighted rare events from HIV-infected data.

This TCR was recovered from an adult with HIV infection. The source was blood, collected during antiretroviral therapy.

The CDR3 protein: CASSSARLALSLQETQYF. The sequenced DNA: TGTGCCAGCAGCTCCGCAAGGCTAGCGTTGTCCCTCCAAGAGACCCAGTACTTC. In this chain, TRBV7-6 is recombined with TRBJ2-5; D gene: possibly TRBD2, on 6 matching bases. The CDR3 numbers 18 residues from cysteine through phenylalanine. CDR3 DNA only is kept here, 54 bases in frame from base 1. As encoded in the germline V gene, CDR1 is SGHVS while CDR2 is FNYEAQ. Deletion took 4 bases off V and 1 base off J, with a span of 22 bases between the germline ends.